This is a list of T cell receptor beta chains from one sample in a study of identical twins. One entry per CDR3 protein, called by TCRdb with MiXCR from the 5' RACE reads. The data contain some 1,700,000 distinct CDR3 sequences, about 32% of them singletons. Sequenced: cord blood. Receptors were obtained from a newborn girl in good health. Each CDR3 is given with its conserved first and last residue. A D gene is named only where the DNA matches it firmly. Some rows have no size entry. The others give once, few or many, or a class for an expanded clone.

TRBD1 | TRBJ1-1 | few | TRBV18 | CASSPTGARSTEAFF | TGTGCCAGCTCACCGACAGGGGCGAGGAGCACTGAAGCTTTCTTT
TRBD2 | TRBJ2-1 | few | TRBV27 | CASSELGTINEQFF | TGTGCCAGCAGTGAACTAGGGACTATAAATGAGCAGTTCTTC
. | TRBJ1-1 | once | TRBV9 | CASSVVGGGEAFF | TGTGCCAGCAGCGTAGTGGGGGGGGGTGAAGCTTTCTTT
. | TRBJ2-1 | few | TRBV6-2/TRBV6-3 | CASSYGGSREQFF | TGTGCCAGCAGTTATGGGGGATCCAGGGAGCAGTTCTTC
TRBD1 | TRBJ1-4 | few | TRBV12-3/TRBV12-4 | CASSSRGQGYEKLFF | TGTGCCAGCAGTTCTCGGGGACAGGGTTATGAAAAACTGTTTTTT
TRBD2 | TRBJ2-7 | . | TRBV4-1 | CASSQALSSGAYEQYF | TGCGCCAGCAGCCAAGCCCTATCTAGCGGAGCCTACGAGCAGTACTTC
TRBD2 | TRBJ2-1 | . | TRBV20-1 | CSAGPTSVDEQFF | TGCAGTGCTGGTCCGACTAGCGTCGATGAGCAGTTCTTC
TRBD2 | TRBJ2-1 | few | TRBV20-1 | CSARDLAGHAYNEQFF | TGCAGTGCTAGAGACCTAGCGGGGCACGCCTACAATGAGCAGTTCTTC
TRBD2 | TRBJ2-4 | . | TRBV4-1 | CASSPGLAGAIAKNIQYF | TGCGCCAGCAGCCCTGGACTAGCGGGGGCCATAGCCAAAAACATTCAGTACTTC
TRBD2 | TRBJ2-7 | . | TRBV2 | CASSPGTSGLRVYEQYF | TGTGCCAGCAGCCCTGGGACTAGCGGGCTAAGGGTCTACGAGCAGTACTTC
TRBD2 | TRBJ2-1 | . | TRBV5-1 | CATSLIWAPGLPFNEQFF | TGCGCTACCAGCTTGATTTGGGCTCCGGGACTACCCTTCAATGAGCAGTTCTTC
TRBD1 | TRBJ1-6 | . | TRBV4-1 | CASQKSRGDSPLHF | TGCGCCAGTCAGAAAAGCAGGGGGGATTCACCCCTCCACTTT
. | TRBJ1-2 | few | TRBV25-1 | CATLGGATYGYTF | TGTGCCACCCTAGGGGGTGCGACCTATGGCTACACCTTC
TRBD2 | TRBJ2-1 | few | TRBV13 | CASSLRWGGLAGGYNEQFF | TGTGCCAGCAGCTTAAGGTGGGGGGGACTAGCGGGAGGCTACAATGAGCAGTTCTTC
TRBD1 | TRBJ2-1 | few | TRBV11-2 | CASSWDRSSYNEQFF | TGTGCCAGCAGCTGGGACAGGAGCTCCTACAATGAGCAGTTCTTC
. | TRBJ2-5 | . | TRBV7-2 | CASSWGAQGTQYF | TGTGCCAGCAGCTGGGGGGCCCAAGGGACCCAGTACTTC
. | TRBJ1-5 | . | TRBV5-1 | CASSILPGSSNQPQHF | TGCGCCAGCAGCATCCTTCCAGGGTCTAGCAATCAGCCCCAGCATTTT
. | TRBJ2-1 | . | TRBV3-1 | CASSQEPHVGSYNEQFF | TGTGCCAGCAGCCAAGAACCGCACGTAGGGAGTTACAATGAGCAGTTCTTC
. | TRBJ1-2 | . | TRBV5-6 | CASTRGAVNYGYTF | TGTGCCAGCACCCGAGGGGCGGTTAACTATGGCTACACCTTC
TRBD1 | TRBJ1-6 | . | TRBV23-1 | CTSSQGTGFSPLHF | TGCACCAGCAGTCAAGGGACAGGGTTTTCACCCCTCCACTTT
TRBD2 | TRBJ2-1 | many | TRBV10-3 | CAISGTSGGEQFF | TGTGCCATCAGTGGGACTAGCGGGGGTGAGCAGTTCTTC
. | TRBJ2-1 | . | TRBV27 | CASSLSFQYQETQFF | TGTGCCAGCAGTTTATCATTCCAGTACCAAGAGACCCAGTTCTTC
TRBD1 | TRBJ1-6 | . | TRBV14 | CASSQGARTGSYNSPLHF | TGTGCCAGCAGCCAAGGTGCGAGGACAGGCTCCTATAATTCACCCCTCCACTTT
. | TRBJ2-5 | few | TRBV6-8 | CASSYSTGSSSYQETQYF | TGTGCCAGCAGTTATAGTACAGGCAGCTCCTCGTACCAAGAGACCCAGTACTTC
. | TRBJ2-3 | . | TRBV19 | CASSICHSTDTQYF | TGTGCCAGTAGTATATGCCACAGCACAGATACGCAGTATTTT
. | TRBJ1-6 | . | TRBV5-1 | CASSLASGRVSSPLHF | TGCGCCAGCAGCTTGGCCTCAGGGAGGGTGAGTTCACCCCTCCACTTT
. | TRBJ1-1 | once | TRBV24-1 | CAMWTGFRNTEAFF | TGTGCCATGTGGACGGGATTCCGGAACACTGAAGCTTTCTTT
TRBD2 | TRBJ2-1 | . | TRBV12-3/TRBV12-4 | CASSKHPGLAVGEQFF | TGTGCCAGCAGTAAACACCCGGGACTAGCTGTGGGTGAGCAGTTCTTC
. | TRBJ2-7 | many | TRBV7-9 | CASSLSLEQYF | TGTGCCAGCAGCCTGTCCTTGGAGCAGTACTTC
. | TRBJ1-2 | . | TRBV29-1 | CSDGPNYGYTF | TGCAGTGACGGGCCTAACTATGGCTACACCTTC
TRBD1 | TRBJ2-5 | few | TRBV5-1 | CASSRGTGGQETQYF | TGCGCCAGCAGCCGCGGGACAGGGGGACAAGAGACCCAGTACTTC
. | TRBJ1-1 | . | TRBV1 | CTSSQEEGPRGGGAFF | TGCACCAGCAGCCAAGAGGAGGGCCCCAGGGGAGGAGGAGCTTTCTTT
TRBD2 | TRBJ2-5 | . | TRBV4-2 | CASSLVGLAGGKPQETQYF | TGTGCCAGCAGCCTAGTGGGCCTAGCGGGAGGTAAACCTCAAGAGACCCAGTACTTC
. | TRBJ2-3 | many | TRBV4-2 | CASSPRSRTDTQYF | TGTGCCAGCAGCCCTCGGAGTCGCACAGATACGCAGTATTTT
TRBD1 | TRBJ2-2 | few | TRBV14 | CASSQVRLRGTGHGELFF | TGTGCCAGCAGCCAAGTGCGCCTGAGGGGGACAGGACACGGGGAGCTGTTTTTT
. | TRBJ2-1 | . | TRBV5-6 | CASSSLQGHINEQFF | TGTGCCAGCAGCTCGTTACAGGGCCATATCAATGAGCAGTTCTTC
TRBD1 | TRBJ1-2 | . | TRBV29-1 | CGDRANYGYTF | TGCGGGGACAGGGCTAACTATGGCTACACCTTC
. | TRBJ2-3 | few | TRBV5-1 | CASMSDTDTQYF | TGCGCCAGCATGTCTGACACAGATACGCAGTATTTT
. | TRBJ2-7 | . | TRBV20-1 | CSARDPAGDSNEQYF | TGCAGTGCTAGAGATCCCGCGGGGGACAGCAATGAGCAGTACTTC
TRBD1 | TRBJ1-2 | . | TRBV7-2 | CASADRGHNYGYTF | TGTGCCAGCGCCGACAGGGGGCATAACTATGGCTACACCTTC
. | TRBJ2-3 | . | TRBV28 | CASSFTPKSDTQYF | TGTGCCAGCAGTTTCACACCCAAGTCAGATACGCAGTATTTT
TRBD1 | TRBJ1-4 | few | TRBV4-2 | CTSSQDRAFNEKLFF | TGTACCAGCAGCCAAGACAGGGCCTTTAATGAAAAACTGTTTTTT
. | TRBJ2-3 | . | TRBV5-5 | CASSLRGPGRTDTQYF | TGTGCCAGCAGCTTGAGGGGCCCGGGACGGACAGATACGCAGTATTTT
. | TRBJ2-1 | . | TRBV5-1 | CASSLVAIELTRVEQFF | TGCGCCAGCAGCTTGGTAGCCATTGAGTTGACGAGGGTAGAGCAGTTCTTC